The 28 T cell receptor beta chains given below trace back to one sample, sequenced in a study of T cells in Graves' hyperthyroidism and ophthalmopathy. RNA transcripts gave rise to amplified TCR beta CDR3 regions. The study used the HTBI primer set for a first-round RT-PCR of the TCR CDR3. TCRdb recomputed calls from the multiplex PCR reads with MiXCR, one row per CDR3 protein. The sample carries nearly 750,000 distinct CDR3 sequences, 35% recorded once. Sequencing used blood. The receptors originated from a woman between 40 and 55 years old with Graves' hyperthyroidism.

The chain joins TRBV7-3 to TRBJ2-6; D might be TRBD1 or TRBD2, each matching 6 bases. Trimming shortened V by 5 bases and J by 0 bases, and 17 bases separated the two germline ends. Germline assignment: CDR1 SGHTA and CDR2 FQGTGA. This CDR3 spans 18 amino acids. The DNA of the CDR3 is TGTGCCAGCAGCGGACAGTGGGAGGAAATCTCTGGGGCCAACGTCCTGACTTTC. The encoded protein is CASSGQWEEISGANVLTF.

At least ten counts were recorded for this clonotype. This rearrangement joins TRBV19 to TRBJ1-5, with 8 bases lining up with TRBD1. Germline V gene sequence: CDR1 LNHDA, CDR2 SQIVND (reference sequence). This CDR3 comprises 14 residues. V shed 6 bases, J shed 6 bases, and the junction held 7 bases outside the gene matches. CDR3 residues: CASRPTGEGQPQHF. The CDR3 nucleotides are TGTGCCAGTAGACCGACAGGGGAAGGTCAGCCCCAGCATTTT.

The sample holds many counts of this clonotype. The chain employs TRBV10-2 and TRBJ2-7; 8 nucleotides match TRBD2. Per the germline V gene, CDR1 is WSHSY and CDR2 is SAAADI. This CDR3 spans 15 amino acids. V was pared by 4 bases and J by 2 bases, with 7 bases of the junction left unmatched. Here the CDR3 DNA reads TGCGCCAGCAGTGGTTATGAAGCGGGGGCCTACGAGCAGTACTTC. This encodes CASSGYEAGAYEQYF.

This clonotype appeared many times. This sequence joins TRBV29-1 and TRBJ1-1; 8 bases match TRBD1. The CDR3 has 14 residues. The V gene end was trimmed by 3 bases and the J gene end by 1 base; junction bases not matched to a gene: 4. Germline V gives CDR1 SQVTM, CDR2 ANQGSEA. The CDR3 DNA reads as TGCAGCGTTGACCCGGACAGGGAGAACACTGAAGCTTTCTTT. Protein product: CSVDPDRENTEAFF.

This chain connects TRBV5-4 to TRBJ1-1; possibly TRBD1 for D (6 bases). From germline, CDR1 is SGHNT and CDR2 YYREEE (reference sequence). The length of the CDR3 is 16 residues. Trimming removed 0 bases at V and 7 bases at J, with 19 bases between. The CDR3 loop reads CASSLGLRGATFEAFF. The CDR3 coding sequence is TGTGCCAGCAGCTTGGGACTTCGGGGGGCGACATTTGAAGCTTTCTTT.

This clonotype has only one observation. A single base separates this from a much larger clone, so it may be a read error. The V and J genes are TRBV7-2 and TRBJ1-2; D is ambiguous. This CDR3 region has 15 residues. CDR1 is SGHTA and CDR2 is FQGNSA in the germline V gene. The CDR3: CASSSGRGSNYGYAF. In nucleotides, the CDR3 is TGTGCCAGCAGTTCTGGCCGGGGTTCTAACTATGGCTACGCCTTC.

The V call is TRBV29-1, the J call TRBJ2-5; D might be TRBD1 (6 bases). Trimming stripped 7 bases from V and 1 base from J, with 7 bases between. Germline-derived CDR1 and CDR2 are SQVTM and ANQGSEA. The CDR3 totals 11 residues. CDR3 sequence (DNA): TGCAGCGACAGGGTCCAAGAGACCCAGTACTTC. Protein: CSDRVQETQYF.

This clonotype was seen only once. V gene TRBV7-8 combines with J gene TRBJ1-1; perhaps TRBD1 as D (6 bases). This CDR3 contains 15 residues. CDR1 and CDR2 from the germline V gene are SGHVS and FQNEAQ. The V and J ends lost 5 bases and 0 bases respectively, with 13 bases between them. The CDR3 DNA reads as TGTGCCAGCAGCGCGGCGACAGGCATGAACACTGAAGCTTTCTTT. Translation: CASSAATGMNTEAFF.

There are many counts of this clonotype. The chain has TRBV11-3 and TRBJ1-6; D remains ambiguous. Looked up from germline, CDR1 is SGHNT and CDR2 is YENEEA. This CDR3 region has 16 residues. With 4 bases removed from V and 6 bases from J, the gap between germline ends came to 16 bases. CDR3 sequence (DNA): TGTGCCAGCAGCTCTAGATTTGCTAGTTCTAATTCACCCCTCCACTTT. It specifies CASSSRFASSNSPLHF.

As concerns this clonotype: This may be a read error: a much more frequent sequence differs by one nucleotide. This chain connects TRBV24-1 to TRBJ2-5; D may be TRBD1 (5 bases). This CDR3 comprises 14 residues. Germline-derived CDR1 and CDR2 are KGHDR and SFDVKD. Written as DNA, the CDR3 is TGTGCCACCGGTGATCCCAGGGCAGCGGAGACCCAGTACTTC. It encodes CATGDPRAAETQYF.

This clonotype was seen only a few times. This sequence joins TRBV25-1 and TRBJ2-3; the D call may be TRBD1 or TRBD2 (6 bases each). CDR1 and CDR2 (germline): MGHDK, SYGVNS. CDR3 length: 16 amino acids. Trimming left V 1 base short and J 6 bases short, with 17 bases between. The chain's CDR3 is CASSEFTGRRGDTQYF. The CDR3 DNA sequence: TGTGCCAGCAGTGAATTTACAGGGAGGCGAGGGGATACGCAGTATTTT.

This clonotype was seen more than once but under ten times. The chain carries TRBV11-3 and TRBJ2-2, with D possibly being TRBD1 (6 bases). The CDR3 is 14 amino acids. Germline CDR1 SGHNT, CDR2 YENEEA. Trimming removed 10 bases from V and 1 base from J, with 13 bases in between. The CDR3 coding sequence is TGTGCCACTGGGGGCAGGGTGAACACCGGGGAGCTGTTTTTT. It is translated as CATGGRVNTGELFF.

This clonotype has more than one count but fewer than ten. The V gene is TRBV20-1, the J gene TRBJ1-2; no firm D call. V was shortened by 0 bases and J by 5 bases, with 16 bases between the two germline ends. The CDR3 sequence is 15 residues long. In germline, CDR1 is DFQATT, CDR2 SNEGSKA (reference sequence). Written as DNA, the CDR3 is TGCAGTGCTAGAGATAGGAGCCTCCGGGCATATGGCTACACCTTC. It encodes CSARDRSLRAYGYTF.

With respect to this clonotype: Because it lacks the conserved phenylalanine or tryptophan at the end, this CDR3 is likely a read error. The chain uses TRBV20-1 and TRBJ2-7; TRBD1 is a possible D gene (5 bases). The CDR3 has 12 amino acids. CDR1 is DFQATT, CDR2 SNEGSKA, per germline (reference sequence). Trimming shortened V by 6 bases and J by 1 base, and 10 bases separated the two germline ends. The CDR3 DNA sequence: TGCAGTGCGATTACAGGTTCCTACGAGCAGTACATC. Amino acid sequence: CSAITGSYEQYI.

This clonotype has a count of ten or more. The CDR3 region is CASSVLANTGELFF. For the CDR3, the DNA is TGTGCCAGTAGCGTCTTGGCGAACACCGGGGAGCTGTTTTTT. J is TRBJ2-2 and V is TRBV19; D unclear. Germline values: CDR1 LNHDA, CDR2 SQIVND (reference sequence). The CDR3 is 14 residues long. Trimming left V 6 bases short and J 0 bases short, with 8 bases between.

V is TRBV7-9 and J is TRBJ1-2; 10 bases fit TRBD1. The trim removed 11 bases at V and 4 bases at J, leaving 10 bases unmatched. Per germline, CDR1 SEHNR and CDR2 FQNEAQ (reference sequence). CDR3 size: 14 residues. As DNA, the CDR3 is TGTGCCTGGAGCCGACAGGGGGCCGGCTATGGCTACACCTTC. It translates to CAWSRQGAGYGYTF.

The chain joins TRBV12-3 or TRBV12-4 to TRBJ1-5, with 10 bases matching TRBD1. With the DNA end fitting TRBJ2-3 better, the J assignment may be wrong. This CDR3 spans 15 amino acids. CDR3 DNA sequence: TGTGCCAGCAGTTTAGTCGGGACAGGGGTCGGTACGCAGTATTTT. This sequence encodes CASSLVGTGVGTQYF.

The CDR3 nucleotides read TGTGCCAGTCCGGGGGCTAGATCTGGAAACACCATATATTTT. Amino acid sequence: CASPGARSGNTIYF. The chain carries TRBV25-1 and TRBJ1-3; a possible D gene is TRBD1 (6 bases). Germline assignment: CDR1 MGHDK and CDR2 SYGVNS. The CDR3 has 14 residues. Trimming took 9 bases from V and 1 from J, leaving 13 bases between them.

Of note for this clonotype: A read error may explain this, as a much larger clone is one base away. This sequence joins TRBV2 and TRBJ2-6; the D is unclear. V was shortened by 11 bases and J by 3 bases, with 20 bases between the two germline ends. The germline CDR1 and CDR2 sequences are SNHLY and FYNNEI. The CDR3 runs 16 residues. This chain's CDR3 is CAGNLNGGIGANVLTF. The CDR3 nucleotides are TGTGCCGGCAACTTGAACGGTGGAATTGGGGCCAACGTCCTGACTTTC. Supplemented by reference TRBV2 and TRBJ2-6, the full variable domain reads EPEVTQTPSHQVTQMGQEVILRCVPISNHLYFYWYRQILGQKVEFLVSFYNNEISEKSEIFDDQFSVERPDGSNFTLKIRSTKLEDSAMYFCAGNLNGGIGANVLTFGAGSRLTVL.

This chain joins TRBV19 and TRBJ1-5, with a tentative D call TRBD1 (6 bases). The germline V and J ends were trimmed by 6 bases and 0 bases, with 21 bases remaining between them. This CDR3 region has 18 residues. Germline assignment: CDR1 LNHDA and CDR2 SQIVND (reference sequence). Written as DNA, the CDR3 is TGTGCCAGTAGCCGCCGAGGACAGCTATCCATTAGCAATCAGCCCCAGCATTTT. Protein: CASSRRGQLSISNQPQHF.

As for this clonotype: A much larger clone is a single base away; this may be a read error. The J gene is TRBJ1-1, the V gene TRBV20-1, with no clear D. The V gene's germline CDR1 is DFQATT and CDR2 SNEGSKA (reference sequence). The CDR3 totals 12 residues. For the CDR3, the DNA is TGCAGTGCTAGAAATCTCGACACTGAAGCTCTCTTT. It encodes CSARNLDTEALF.

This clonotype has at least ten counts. The CDR3 nucleotides are TGTGCCAGTAGTCTCGGACAGCCCTTCTATGGCTACACCTTC. This translates into CASSLGQPFYGYTF. This chain links TRBV19 with TRBJ1-2, with D perhaps matching TRBD1 (6 bases). The germline gives CDR1 LNHDA, CDR2 SQIVND (reference sequence). This CDR3 comprises 14 residues. Trimming stripped 5 bases from V and 4 bases from J, with 14 bases between.

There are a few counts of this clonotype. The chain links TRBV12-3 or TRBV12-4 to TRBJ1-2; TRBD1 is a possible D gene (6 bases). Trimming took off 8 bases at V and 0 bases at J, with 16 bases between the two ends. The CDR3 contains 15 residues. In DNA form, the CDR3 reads TGTGCCAGCGGGTCTAACAGGGCACCTAACTATGGCTACACCTTC. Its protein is CASGSNRAPNYGYTF.

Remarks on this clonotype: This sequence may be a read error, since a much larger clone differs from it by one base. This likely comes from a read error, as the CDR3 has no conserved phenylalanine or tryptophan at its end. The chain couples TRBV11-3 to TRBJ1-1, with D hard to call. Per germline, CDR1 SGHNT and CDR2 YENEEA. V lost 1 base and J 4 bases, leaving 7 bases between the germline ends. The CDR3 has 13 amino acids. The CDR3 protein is CASSLGWGTEAFL. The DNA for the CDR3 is TGTGCCAGCAGCTTAGGTTGGGGCACTGAAGCTTTCCTT.

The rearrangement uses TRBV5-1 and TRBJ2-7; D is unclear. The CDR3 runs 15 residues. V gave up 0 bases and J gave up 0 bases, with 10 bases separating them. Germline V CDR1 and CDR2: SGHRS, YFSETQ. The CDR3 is CASSLDADPSYEQYF. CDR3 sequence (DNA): TGCGCCAGCAGCTTGGATGCGGACCCCTCCTACGAGCAGTACTTC.

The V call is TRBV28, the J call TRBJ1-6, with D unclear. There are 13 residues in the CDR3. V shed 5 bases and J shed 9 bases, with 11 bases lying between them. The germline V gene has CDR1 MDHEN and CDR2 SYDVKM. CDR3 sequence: CASSTRVFSPLHF. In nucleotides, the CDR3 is TGTGCCAGCAGTACACGCGTTTTTTCACCCCTCCACTTT.

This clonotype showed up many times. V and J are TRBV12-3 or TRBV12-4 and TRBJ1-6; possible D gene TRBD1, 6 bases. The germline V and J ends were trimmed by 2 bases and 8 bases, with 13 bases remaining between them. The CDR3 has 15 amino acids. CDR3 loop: CASSLTGRGYSPLHF. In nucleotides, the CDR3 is TGTGCCAGCAGTTTAACGGGTAGGGGGTATTCACCCCTCCACTTT.

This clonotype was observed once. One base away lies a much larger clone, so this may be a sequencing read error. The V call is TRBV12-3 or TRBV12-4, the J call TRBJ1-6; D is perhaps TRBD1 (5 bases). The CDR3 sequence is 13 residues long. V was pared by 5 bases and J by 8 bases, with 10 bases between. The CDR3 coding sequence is TGTGCCAGCAGTGGCAGGGCTTATTCACCCCTCCACTTT. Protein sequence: CASSGRAYSPLHF.